What follows are 14 T cell receptor beta chains derived from one specimen sequenced in a study of blood T cell repertoires in COVID-19 (TCRdb year 2020). Preparation of the library involved the immunoSEQ multiplex PCR assay. Entries here come from immuneACCESS through TCRdb and include only in-frame sequences with V and J called. Some clones fail to appear in such tables; in the studies checked, an unresolved V gene covers under half of the shortfall, and the cause of the remainder is unknown. In this sample the table shows over 90,000 clones, around four fifths of which occur a single time. The ten largest account for around 9.5% of the sample. Sequences were obtained from peripheral blood. The receptors stem from a man aged 40-55 years with active or convalescent COVID-19.

This chain joins TRBV19 and TRBJ1-2; D may be TRBD1 (6 bases). Germline V gene sequence: CDR1 LNHDA, CDR2 SQIVND (reference sequence). The CDR3 runs 13 residues. With 6 bases removed from V and 4 bases from J, the gap between germline ends came to 12 bases. The CDR3 nucleotides read TGTGCCAGTAGCCCTGGACAGCCCTATGGCTACACCTTC. Its protein is CASSPGQPYGYTF. Together with reference TRBV19 and TRBJ1-2, the CDR3 gives the full variable domain: DGGITQSPKYLFRKEGQNVTLSCEQNLNHDAMYWYRQDPGQGLRLIYYSQIVNDFQKGDIAEGYSVSREKKESFPLTVTSAQKNPTAFYLCASSPGQPYGYTFGSGTRLTVV.

J is TRBJ2-5 and V is TRBV12-5; D is undetermined. The CDR3 spans 12 residues. Germline V lookup: CDR1 LGHNT, CDR2 FRNRAP. Trimming took off 7 bases at V and 7 bases at J, with 13 bases between the two ends. CDR3 in DNA: TGTGCTAGTGCCCCCCCCTTGTGGACCCAGTACTTC. Translation: CASAPPLWTQYF.

This clone appeared once. The rearrangement links TRBV5-1 to TRBJ2-3, with 10 positions matching TRBD2. Germline V gene data show CDR1 as SGHRS and CDR2 as YFSETQ. CDR3 length: 16 residues. The ends lost 0 bases at V and 5 bases at J; junction bases unmatched: 6. In nucleotides, the CDR3 is TGCGCCAGCAGCTTGGCTGAGCGGGGGGGCCGAGATACGCAGTATTTT. Protein: CASSLAERGGRDTQYF.

The chain couples TRBV24-1 to TRBJ2-1; 9 bases match TRBD1. Germline trimming cut 9 bases from V and 6 bases from J; bases unmatched to any gene: 5. Germline V lookup: CDR1 KGHDR, CDR2 SFDVKD. The length of the CDR3 is 13 residues. The CDR3 sequence is CATGGTGTNEQFF. In DNA, the CDR3 is TGTGCCACCGGTGGGACAGGGACCAATGAGCAGTTCTTC.

V usage is TRBV11-3 and J usage is TRBJ2-1, with 10 positions matching TRBD2. Germline CDR1 is SGHNT and CDR2 is YENEEA. The CDR3 consists of 16 residues. Trimming took 3 bases from V and 1 from J; bases not matched to a gene: 3. CDR3 in amino acids: CASSFRTSGSYNEQFF. CDR3 DNA: TGTGCCAGCAGCTTTAGGACTAGCGGATCCTACAATGAGCAGTTCTTC.

The chain links TRBV13 to TRBJ1-6, with D tentatively TRBD1 (6 bases). Trimming removed 5 bases from V and 6 bases from J, with 14 bases in between. This CDR3 contains 15 residues. CDR1 and CDR2 (germline): PRHDT, FYEKMQ (reference sequence). CDR3 residues: CASSPPGAINSPLHF. CDR3 DNA: TGTGCCAGCAGCCCCCCAGGGGCCATTAATTCACCCCTCCACTTT.

This chain links TRBV14 with TRBJ1-3; D is possibly TRBD1 (5 bases). Germline V lookup: CDR1 SGHDN, CDR2 FVKESK. This CDR3 is 15 amino acids long. Trimming removed 6 bases at V and 0 bases at J, with 12 bases between. The CDR3 DNA reads as TGTGCCAGCAGTCAACGGGGGAGCTCTGGAAACACCATATATTTT. Translation gives CASSQRGSSGNTIYF.

CDR3 sequence (DNA): TGCGCCAGCAGCGCTTACATGGGGCGGAACACTGAAGCTTTCTTT. Its translation: CASSAYMGRNTEAFF. The chain is built from TRBV5-1 and TRBJ1-1; the D gene is possibly TRBD1 (5 bases). The V end lost 4 bases, the J end lost 1 base, and 14 bases lay between the germline ends. Germline loops: CDR1 SGHRS, CDR2 YFSETQ. This CDR3 has 15 residues.

The chain is built from TRBV27 and TRBJ2-4; 7 bases are a match to TRBD1. The CDR3 covers 16 residues. V lost 0 bases, J lost 1 base, and 3 bases stayed unmatched. Germline V gene lookup returns CDR1 MNHEY and CDR2 SMNVEV (reference sequence). CDR3 sequence reads: CASSLSPTGAKNIQYF. The CDR3 region has the DNA TGTGCCAGCAGTTTATCACCGACAGGGGCCAAAAACATTCAGTACTTC.

CDR3 coding DNA: TGTGCCAGCAGCTGGGGGGGCACTAATGAAAAACTGTTTTTT. It codes for CASSWGGTNEKLFF. The chain carries TRBV3-1 (or the pseudogene TRBV3-2) and TRBJ1-4, with D possibly TRBD1 on 6 matching bases. With 5 bases removed from V and 2 bases from J, the gap between germline ends came to 9 bases. This CDR3 is 14 amino acids long. From germline, CDR1 is LGHDT and CDR2 YNNKEL (reference sequence).

The V and J genes are TRBV10-2 and TRBJ1-4; the match to TRBD1 covers 10 bases. CDR1 and CDR2 (germline): WSHSY, SAAADI. There are 14 residues in the CDR3. V gave up 8 bases and J gave up 7 bases; unmatched junction bases: 7. The CDR3 reads CASSGGDRGEKLFF. CDR3 coding DNA: TGCGCCAGCTCTGGGGGGGACAGGGGTGAAAAACTGTTTTTT.

This clone was observed once. The chain's CDR3 is CASSEATYEQYF. The DNA for the CDR3 is TGTGCCAGCAGTGAAGCGACCTACGAGCAGTACTTC. V is TRBV12-3 or TRBV12-4 and J is TRBJ2-7; no definite D call. V lost 5 bases to trimming and J lost 2 bases, with 7 bases between them. The CDR3 extends over 12 amino acids.

This chain connects TRBV27 to TRBJ1-5; D not resolved. Germline assignment: CDR1 MNHEY and CDR2 SMNVEV (reference sequence). V shed 4 bases and J shed 4 bases, with 5 bases lying between them. The CDR3 is made up of 12 amino acids. DNA for the CDR3: TGTGCCAGCAGTTACCAGAATCAGCCCCAGCATTTT. Encoded protein: CASSYQNQPQHF.

The V and J genes are TRBV5-6 and TRBJ1-5; D is possibly TRBD1 (6 bases). CDR3 length equals 16 residues. V gave up 2 bases and J gave up 4 bases, with 16 bases separating them. The germline gives CDR1 SGHDT, CDR2 YYEEEE. The CDR3 bases are TGTGCCAGCAGCTTCAGGGCGGGAGGGGGGAATCAGCCCCAGCATTTT. Translation: CASSFRAGGGNQPQHF.